The 21 T cell receptor beta chains in this list originate from one sample, sequenced in a study of CD4 and CD8 cells across lung adenocarcinoma regions. TCRdb recomputed calls from the PCR reads with MiXCR, one row per CDR3 protein. This sample has some 27,000 distinct CDR3 sequences, with more than 45% found just once. Material for sequencing was CD8+ T cells from the center of a lung tumor. The source is a male donor with lung adenocarcinoma. The CD4 and CD8 labels of this study may be unreliable.

A word on this clonotype: A junction boundary mismatches the germline segment, possibly from a read error. The rearrangement joins TRBV6-1 to TRBJ2-3; TRBD2 might be the D (6 bases). CDR1 is MNHNS, CDR2 SASEGT, per germline. This CDR3 is built from 14 residues. CDR3 sequence reads: CGSMGRGATNTQYF. Written as DNA, the CDR3 is TGTGGCAGCATGGGGCGGGGAGCCACAAATACTCAGTACTTT.

As to this clonotype: At one end, the junction sequence differs from germline, possibly due to a read error. The rearrangement links TRBV6-1 to TRBJ2-4; maybe TRBD1 (6 bases). The CDR3 has 14 residues. Germline CDR1 MNHNS, CDR2 SASEGT. The CDR3 DNA follows: TGTGGCGGCACGGCGCTGGGGGCCACAAACACTCAGTACTTC. It is translated as CGGTALGATNTQYF.

In its sample, this clonotype was seen many times. The chain uses TRBV18 and TRBJ2-1; possibly TRBD1 for D (5 bases). Germline CDR1 and CDR2: KGHSH and LQKENI. V was trimmed by 2 bases and J by 5 bases, leaving 13 bases between them. The CDR3 extends over 15 amino acids. This chain's CDR3 is CASSPGISRDNEQFF. CDR3 DNA sequence: TGTGCCAGCTCACCAGGCATCAGCAGGGACAATGAGCAGTTCTTC.

This clonotype was recorded once. The chain couples TRBV6-1 to TRBJ2-4; possibly TRBD2 for D (6 bases). This CDR3 has 14 amino acids. The germline CDR1 and CDR2 sequences are MNHNS and SASEGT. V lost 7 bases and J 13 bases, leaving 23 bases between the germline ends. CDR3 sequence reads: CASTGRGATDTQYF. The CDR3 bases are TGTGCCAGCACGGGGCGGGGTGCCACAGACACGCAGTACTTC.

This clonotype is medium-sized (0.01 to 0.1%) within its sample. The chain is built from TRBV6-5 and TRBJ2-1; TRBD2 aligns across 8 bases. In germline, CDR1 is MNHEY, CDR2 SVGAGI. This CDR3 has 17 amino acids. After removal of 5 bases from V and 0 bases from J, the junction contained 9 bases not matched to a gene. The CDR3 region has the DNA TGTGCCAGCAGTCACCCAACTAGCGGAGTCTCCTACAATGAGCAGTTCTTC. Its protein is CASSHPTSGVSYNEQFF.

In this sample, this clonotype turned up many times. The rearrangement joins TRBV10-1 to TRBJ2-3, with 12 bases that match TRBD2. This CDR3 has 16 amino acids. Trimming at V came to 3 bases and at J to 6 bases, leaving 7 bases not matched to a gene. CDR1 and CDR2 from the germline V gene are WNHNN and SYGVQD (reference sequence). CDR3 in DNA: TGCGCCAGCAGTGAACCGACTAGCGGGAGTAGGGATACGCAGTATTTT. It specifies CASSEPTSGSRDTQYF.

CDR3 sequence reads: CASSGVTGELFF. CDR3 bases: TGTGCCAGCAGCGGCGTAACCGGGGAGCTGTTTTTT. This chain links TRBV9 with TRBJ2-2; D is unclear. Looked up from germline, CDR1 is SGDLS and CDR2 is YYNGEE. V lost 3 bases to trimming and J lost 5 bases, with 5 bases between them. This CDR3 is built from 12 residues.

The rearrangement uses TRBV7-6 and TRBJ2-3, with D hard to call. V lost 5 bases and J lost 4, with 16 bases in between. Germline CDR1 and CDR2: SGHVS and FNYEAQ. The CDR3 sequence is 15 residues long. CDR3 nucleotides: TGTGCCAGCAGCCATTTAGGCGGTGAGCCAGATACGCAGTATTTT. Translation gives CASSHLGGEPDTQYF.

The chain combines TRBV25-1 with TRBJ1-1; D gene unclear. The germline gives CDR1 MGHDK, CDR2 SYGVNS. V shed 9 bases and J shed 11 bases, with 7 bases lying between them. This CDR3 is built from 8 residues. CDR3 sequence reads: CARLSAFF. The CDR3 nucleotides are TGTGCCAGATTGTCGGCTTTCTTT.

The V call is TRBV6-4, the J call TRBJ2-3, with D perhaps TRBD2 (6 bases). Germline V CDR1 and CDR2: MRHNA, SNTAGT. Trimming shortened V by 2 bases and J by 3 bases, and 6 bases separated the two germline ends. The CDR3 covers 13 residues. The DNA of the CDR3 is TGTGCCAGCAGTGACGGGACTACAGATACGCAGTATTTT. This gives the protein CASSDGTTDTQYF.

This chain joins TRBV6-1 and TRBJ2-3, with D perhaps TRBD2 (6 bases). The CDR3 has 14 residues. The germline gives CDR1 MNHNS, CDR2 SASEGT. The CDR3 loop reads CAGRAGGDQDTQYF. For the CDR3, the DNA is TGTGCGGGCAGGGCGGGCGGGGACCAAGATACGCAGTATTTT.

This sequence joins TRBV6-1 and TRBJ2-1; 11 bases align to TRBD2. TRBJ2-5 matches the DNA end more closely, so the J call is doubtful. Germline V gene sequence: CDR1 MNHNS, CDR2 SASEGT. The CDR3 contains 18 residues. As DNA, the CDR3 is TGTGCCAGCAGTCCAGGGGGCTCTAGCGGGAGGAACCTTAAGACCCAGTACTTC. This sequence encodes CASSPGGSSGRNLKTQYF.

This clonotype was seen ten or more times. The rearrangement joins TRBV27 to TRBJ2-3; perhaps TRBD2 as D (6 bases). Germline lookup yields CDR1 MNHEY and CDR2 SMNVEV (reference sequence). CDR3 length equals 16 residues. Between the trimmed V and J ends, which lost 0 bases and 5 bases, there was a span of 15 bases. The CDR3 sequence: CASSLSFRLVVDTQYF. CDR3 bases: TGTGCCAGCAGTTTATCGTTTCGACTAGTGGTAGATACGCAGTATTTT.

The chain couples TRBV12-3 or TRBV12-4 to TRBJ2-1; either TRBD1 or TRBD2 may fit D (6 bases each). The J call may be wrong; the DNA end is better matched by TRBJ2-5. This CDR3 has 15 amino acids. CDR3 protein: CASSFKAGGGETQYF. DNA of the CDR3: TGTGCCAGCAGTTTCAAGGCCGGGGGCGGGGAGACCCAGTACTTC.

V is TRBV6-1 and J is TRBJ2-4, with 10 bases matching TRBD2. Germline V gives CDR1 MNHNS, CDR2 SASEGT. Trimming took 8 bases from V and 13 from J; bases not matched to a gene: 17. There are 15 residues in the CDR3. This CDR3 reads CASSKVGLAADMQYF. In nucleotides, the CDR3 is TGTGCCAGCTCCAAAGTCGGACTAGCGGCAGATATGCAGTACTTC.

This clonotype was detected ten times or more. The chain carries TRBV6-5 and TRBJ2-1; 12 nucleotides agree with TRBD2. There are 15 residues in the CDR3. The ends lost 6 bases at V and 1 base at J; junction bases unmatched: 1. Germline loops: CDR1 MNHEY, CDR2 SVGAGI. The CDR3 sequence: CASRLAGGSYNEQFF. CDR3 nucleotides: TGTGCCAGCAGACTAGCGGGAGGTTCCTACAATGAGCAGTTCTTC.

Only a few counts were recorded for this clonotype. The J gene is TRBJ2-1, the V gene TRBV27; 7 positions match TRBD2. This CDR3 spans 16 amino acids. V lost 3 bases, J lost 0 bases, and 5 bases stayed unmatched. Germline lookup yields CDR1 MNHEY and CDR2 SMNVEV (reference sequence). The CDR3 loop is CASSFSGSSSYNEQFF. CDR3 coding DNA: TGTGCCAGCAGTTTTAGCGGGTCGAGCTCCTACAATGAGCAGTTCTTC.

This clonotype has only a few counts. This sequence joins TRBV6-1 and TRBJ2-3; 10 bases are shared with TRBD1. CDR1 and CDR2 (germline): MNHNS, SASEGT. The J segment lost 6 bases and the V segment lost 4 bases, leaving 10 bases of the junction unmatched. The CDR3 sequence is 16 residues long. The chain's CDR3 is CASSGAGTGDGDTQYF. The CDR3 bases are TGTGCCAGCAGTGGGGCCGGGACAGGGGACGGGGATACGCAGTATTTT.

Details on this clonotype: One junction end disagrees with the germline gene, perhaps due to a read error. V is TRBV6-1 and J is TRBJ2-3; D unclear. The CDR3 extends over 17 amino acids. Germline CDR1 is MNHNS and CDR2 is SASEGT. CDR3: CASSEAPPLCCTDTQYF. CDR3 nucleotide sequence: TGTGCCAGCAGTGAAGCGCCGCCGCTGTGCTGCACAGATACTCAGTATTTT.

The gene calls are TRBV6-5 and TRBJ2-1; D not certain. This CDR3 spans 15 amino acids. The V gene lost 2 bases and the J gene lost 0 bases, with 8 bases spanning the gap. The germline gives CDR1 MNHEY, CDR2 SVGAGI. CDR3 coding DNA: TGTGCCAGCAGTTACGTGGCCAGCTCCTACAATGAGCAGTTCTTC. Its translation is CASSYVASSYNEQFF.

This chain links TRBV6-1 with TRBJ2-4, with a possible D match to TRBD1 (6 bases). The DNA end is a closer match to TRBJ2-1, so the J assignment may be wrong. Germline V lookup: CDR1 MNHNS, CDR2 SASEGT. This CDR3 spans 16 amino acids. CDR3: CASTKRRDTYGNEQFF. The CDR3 DNA reads as TGTGCCAGCACTAAACGACGGGACACTTATGGGAATGAGCAGTTCTTC.